The 14 T cell receptor beta chains reported below all come from one sample, sequenced in a study of T cell responses to AZD1222 COVID-19 vaccine. The method was immunoSEQ multiplex PCR; TCRdb's version includes in-frame clones alone and lacks a portion of them. The table records about 120,000 clones, about 87% of them present only once. Sequencing used peripheral blood, obtained on day 0 of AZD1222 vaccination. The receptor source for this set is an adult in good health.

The chain is built from TRBV24-1 and TRBJ2-1; D gene unclear. V lost 4 bases to trimming and J lost 7 bases, with 16 bases between them. CDR1 is KGHDR and CDR2 is SFDVKD in the germline V gene. This CDR3 region has 15 residues. The CDR3 DNA is TGTGCCACCAGTGACCCGGCCCGAGGTGGGAATGAGCAGTTCTTC. It yields the protein CATSDPARGGNEQFF.

The chain carries TRBV6-5 and TRBJ1-2; a possible D gene is TRBD1 (5 bases). Germline V gene lookup returns CDR1 MNHEY and CDR2 SVGAGI. The CDR3 sequence is 14 residues long. V was shortened by 2 bases and J by 9 bases, with 16 bases between the two germline ends. CDR3 sequence (DNA): TGTGCCAGCAGTTACGGGACTATGGCACGGAGCTACACCTTC. Its protein product is CASSYGTMARSYTF.

V is TRBV5-6 and J is TRBJ1-2; TRBD1 matches 9 bases. Germline loops: CDR1 SGHDT, CDR2 YYEEEE. The CDR3 sequence is 16 residues long. With 0 bases clipped from V and 7 bases from J, the junction kept 10 bases outside the gene matches. This chain's CDR3 is CASSLEGTGLSVGYTF. The CDR3 DNA reads TGTGCCAGCAGCTTGGAGGGGACAGGGTTATCGGTTGGCTACACCTTC.

The chain joins TRBV7-9 to TRBJ1-4; no definite D call. The V gene's germline CDR1 is SEHNR and CDR2 FQNEAQ (reference sequence). Trimming cost V 1 base and J 8 bases, with 14 bases left between them. The CDR3 has 15 residues. The CDR3 coding sequence is TGTGCCAGCAGCTTAGGCCGGCCTGGAGGGGAAAAACTGTTTTTT. Amino acid sequence: CASSLGRPGGEKLFF. The complete variable domain, with remaining parts taken from reference TRBV7-9 and TRBJ1-4, reads DTGVSQNPRHKITKRGQNVTFRCDPISEHNRLYWYRQTLGQGPEFLTYFQNEAQLEKSRLLSDRFSAERPKGSFSTLEIQRTEQGDSAMYLCASSLGRPGGEKLFFGSGTQLSVL.

This chain connects TRBV30 to TRBJ1-1; 9 nucleotides align to TRBD1. Germline V gene sequence: CDR1 GTSNPN, CDR2 SVGIG (reference sequence). V shed 0 bases, J shed 2 bases, and the junction held 4 bases outside the gene matches. The length of the CDR3 is 15 residues. CDR3 in DNA: TGTGCCTGGAGTGTACACAGGGGGCCTAACACTGAAGCTTTCTTT. This codes for CAWSVHRGPNTEAFF. Full variable domain (remainder filled in from reference TRBV30 and TRBJ1-1): SQTIHQWPATLVQPVGSPLSLECTVEGTSNPNLYWYRQAAGRGLQLLFYSVGIGQISSEVPQNLSASRPQDRQFILSSKKLLLSDSGFYLCAWSVHRGPNTEAFFGQGTRLTVV.

The V gene is TRBV12-5, the J gene TRBJ2-5, with a tentative D call TRBD1 (6 bases). The CDR3 has 14 amino acids. V shed 7 bases and J shed 1 base, with 13 bases lying between them. CDR1 and CDR2 (germline): LGHNT, FRNRAP. In DNA, the CDR3 is TGTGCTAGTGCCTTGATGACAGGCCAAGAGACCCAGTACTTC. Protein sequence: CASALMTGQETQYF. The full variable domain, its missing parts supplied by reference TRBV12-5 and TRBJ2-5, is DARVTQTPRHKVTEMGQEVTMRCQPILGHNTVFWYRQTMMQGLELLAYFRNRAPLDDSGMPKDRFSAEMPDATLATLKIQPSEPRDSAVYFCASALMTGQETQYFGPGTRLLVL.

This chain joins TRBV5-1 and TRBJ2-2; 8 bases line up with TRBD2. The junction had 2 bases not matched to a gene; V was cut back by 0 bases and J by 1 base. The CDR3 loop spans 16 amino acids. Per the germline V gene, CDR1 is SGHRS and CDR2 is YFSETQ. Here the CDR3 reads CASSLGSGGNTGELFF. In DNA, the CDR3 is TGCGCCAGCAGCTTGGGGAGCGGGGGGAACACCGGGGAGCTGTTTTTT.

This rearrangement joins TRBV18 to TRBJ2-1; 10 bases line up with TRBD2. The ends lost 2 bases at V and 6 bases at J; junction bases unmatched: 4. This CDR3 is built from 15 residues. Germline V gene data show CDR1 as KGHSH and CDR2 as LQKENI. CDR3 coding DNA: TGTGCCAGCTCACCAGTAGTAGCGGGAGGCAATGAGCAGTTCTTC. Its translation: CASSPVVAGGNEQFF.

The chain employs TRBV29-1 and TRBJ1-2; no clear D. The CDR3 length is 11 residues. Germline loops: CDR1 SQVTM, CDR2 ANQGSEA. Trimming stripped 6 bases from V and 4 bases from J, with 9 bases between. In DNA, the CDR3 is TGCAGCGTCTATAGCCGCTATGGCTACACCTTC. Protein product: CSVYSRYGYTF. Based on the CDR3 plus reference TRBV29-1 and TRBJ1-2, the full variable domain is SAVISQKPSRDICQRGTSLTIQCQVDSQVTMMFWYRQQPGQSLTLIATANQGSEATYESGFVIDKFPISRPNLTFSTLTVSNMSPEDSSIYLCSVYSRYGYTFGSGTRLTVV.

Concerning this clone itself: Distinct nucleotide sequences in the sample also encode this CDR3. This rearrangement joins TRBV20-1 to TRBJ2-1; D gene uncertain. The CDR3 spans 11 residues. CDR1 DFQATT and CDR2 SNEGSKA come from the germline V gene (reference sequence). The germline V and J ends were trimmed by 4 bases and 6 bases, with 7 bases remaining between them. The CDR3 DNA sequence: TGCAGTGCTACAGTAGGCAATGAGCAGTTCTTC. This sequence encodes CSATVGNEQFF.

This chain links TRBV7-3 with TRBJ2-1, with 8 bases identical to TRBD1. CDR1 and CDR2 (germline): SGHTA, FQGTGA. V lost 5 bases, J lost 2 bases, and 8 bases stayed unmatched. The CDR3 has 16 residues. CDR3 in amino acids: CASSLRTGLTYNEQFF. CDR3 DNA: TGTGCCAGCAGCCTCAGGACAGGGCTGACCTACAATGAGCAGTTCTTC. The variable domain in full, completed from reference TRBV7-3 and TRBJ2-1, reads GAGVSQTPSNKVTEKGKYVELRCDPISGHTALYWYRQSLGQGPEFLIYFQGTGAADDSGLPNDRFFAVRPEGSVSTLKIQRTERGDSAVYLCASSLRTGLTYNEQFFGPGTRLTVL.

The chain has TRBV28 and TRBJ1-2; 8 bases align to TRBD1. CDR1 MDHEN and CDR2 SYDVKM come from the germline V gene. Germline trimming cut 4 bases from V and 9 bases from J; bases unmatched to any gene: 7. CDR3 length equals 13 residues. The CDR3 region has the DNA TGTGCCAGCAGTTCCGGGACAGGCACAAGCTACACCTTC. Encoded protein: CASSSGTGTSYTF.

This chain links TRBV7-3 with TRBJ1-3, with TRBD1 as a possible D gene (6 bases). V was cut by 4 bases and J by 6 bases, with 10 bases left in between. This CDR3 contains 13 residues. The germline V gene has CDR1 SGHTA and CDR2 FQGTGA. This CDR3 is CASSSDRLNTIYF. The CDR3 DNA reads TGTGCCAGCAGCTCGGACAGATTAAACACCATATATTTT.

This rearrangement joins TRBV27 to TRBJ2-3, with no clear D. Trimming removed 6 bases at V and 4 bases at J, with 26 bases between. The V gene's germline CDR1 is MNHEY and CDR2 SMNVEV (reference sequence). CDR3 size: 18 residues. In nucleotides, the CDR3 is TGTGCCAGCAGCCTTTTCCCCCTGAGTGGGGTTGGGGCAGATACGCAGTATTTT. Amino acids: CASSLFPLSGVGADTQYF.